The 21 T cell receptor beta chains below were found in one sample sequenced in a study of long-term antiretroviral therapy in people with HIV (dated by TCRdb to between 2021 and 2024). The immunoSEQ hsTCRB v3.0 assay was used at survey level resolution to sequence the TRB variable region. Entries here come from immuneACCESS through TCRdb and include only in-frame sequences with V and J called. Some clones fail to appear in such tables; in the studies checked, an unresolved V gene covers under half of the shortfall, and the cause of the remainder is unknown. This sample lists tens of thousands of clones; 85% were detected once. The leading ten clones occupy about 4.6% of the sample. This specimen consisted of unsorted PBMCs, obtained 2.8 years before starting antiretroviral therapy. These receptors came from a woman aged 25-40 years with HIV.

The chain couples TRBV9 to TRBJ1-2; a weak D match, TRBD1 (5 bases). Trimming shortened V by 7 bases and J by 6 bases, and 13 bases separated the two germline ends. Germline lookup yields CDR1 SGDLS and CDR2 YYNGEE. There are 12 residues in the CDR3. CDR3 region: CASEEGRNGYTF. The CDR3 DNA reads as TGTGCCAGCGAGGAGGGGAGGAATGGCTACACCTTC. The entire variable domain, with the rest obtained from reference TRBV9 and TRBJ1-2, is as follows: DSGVTQTPKHLITATGQRVTLRCSPRSGDLSVYWYQQSLDQGLQFLIQYYNGEERAKGNILERFSAQQFPDLHSELNLSSLELGDSALYFCASEEGRNGYTFGSGTRLTVV.

The V and J genes are TRBV29-1 and TRBJ1-1; TRBD1 aligns across 7 bases. Germline values: CDR1 SQVTM, CDR2 ANQGSEA. With 7 bases clipped from V and 1 base from J, the junction kept 6 bases outside the gene matches. The CDR3 contains 13 residues. CDR3 protein: CSAQRDRNTEAFF. The CDR3 DNA reads TGCAGCGCACAAAGGGACAGGAACACTGAAGCTTTCTTT.

The chain couples TRBV6-1 to TRBJ2-5; 9 bases align to TRBD1. This CDR3 region has 16 residues. From germline, CDR1 is MNHNS and CDR2 SASEGT. After removal of 1 base from V and 2 bases from J, the junction contained 5 bases not matched to a gene. As DNA, the CDR3 is TGTGCCAGCAGTGAAGGGGACAGGGAATGGCAAGAGACCCAGTACTTC. Translating gives CASSEGDREWQETQYF.

The chain uses TRBV5-4 and TRBJ2-3; the D is unclear. Germline CDR1 SGHNT, CDR2 YYREEE (reference sequence). Trimming cost V 4 bases and J 3 bases, with 12 bases left between them. This CDR3 contains 14 residues. As DNA, the CDR3 is TGTGCCAGCAGCCCCCCTCAAAGGACAGATACGCAGTATTTT. Amino acid sequence: CASSPPQRTDTQYF. The full variable domain, in which reference TRBV5-4 and TRBJ2-3 provide the parts outside the CDR3, is ETGVTQSPTHLIKTRGQQVTLRCSSQSGHNTVSWYQQALGQGPQFIFQYYREEENGRGNFPPRFSGLQFPNYSSELNVNALELDDSALYLCASSPPQRTDTQYFGPGTRLTVL.

This sequence joins TRBV10-3 and TRBJ1-3; 8 positions match TRBD1. CDR1 is ENHRY and CDR2 is SYGVKD in the germline V gene. Trimming took 0 bases from V and 1 from J; bases not matched to a gene: 20. The length of the CDR3 is 22 residues. Here the CDR3 DNA reads TGTGCCATCAGTGAGTCACGGCGGGCCGCAATCCGGGACAGGCATTCTGGAAACACCATATATTTT. This encodes CAISESRRAAIRDRHSGNTIYF.

The V call is TRBV11-2, the J call TRBJ1-1, with a possible D match to TRBD1 (6 bases). Germline assignment: CDR1 SGHAT and CDR2 FQNNGV. This CDR3 comprises 13 residues. Trimming removed 2 bases at V and 5 bases at J, with 9 bases between. CDR3 loop: CASSLKGGTEAFF. The CDR3 nucleotides read TGTGCCAGCAGCTTAAAGGGGGGTACTGAAGCTTTCTTT.

The rearrangement links TRBV6-4 to TRBJ2-1; 9 bases fit TRBD2. This CDR3 has 17 residues. Losses at the gene ends were 2 bases for V and 4 bases for J; bases not matched to a gene: 9. The germline V gene has CDR1 MRHNA and CDR2 SNTAGT. For the CDR3, the DNA is TGTGCCAGCAGTGACCGGGCGAGCGGGGGGCTGTACAATGAGCAGTTCTTC. As protein: CASSDRASGGLYNEQFF.

The chain carries TRBV30 and TRBJ1-1; D unclear. V was shortened by 8 bases and J by 0 bases, with 13 bases between the two germline ends. In germline, CDR1 is GTSNPN, CDR2 SVGIG (reference sequence). The CDR3 contains 13 residues. CDR3 coding DNA: TGTGCCAGCAAAAAAGGGATGAACACTGAAGCTTTCTTT. This sequence encodes CASKKGMNTEAFF.

The chain couples TRBV29-1 to TRBJ1-1, with TRBD1 as a possible D gene (6 bases). The germline V gene has CDR1 SQVTM and CDR2 ANQGSEA. The CDR3 consists of 14 residues. Trimming stripped 6 bases from V and 5 bases from J, with 19 bases between. The CDR3 nucleotides read TGCAGCGTCCGGGGGGGGCAGAAGGGAACTGAAGCTTTCTTT. As protein: CSVRGGQKGTEAFF.

The V call is TRBV7-9, the J call TRBJ2-4; D gene uncertain. Germline V CDR1 and CDR2: SEHNR, FQNEAQ (reference sequence). V was cut by 6 bases and J by 3 bases, with 15 bases left in between. The CDR3 contains 15 residues. CDR3 sequence (DNA): TGTGCCAGCAGTCCTGTCCTGAGAGGCAAAAACATTCAGTACTTC. It is translated as CASSPVLRGKNIQYF.

The chain couples TRBV6-1 to TRBJ1-2; no clear D gene. The ends were cut back, 6 bases at V and 7 bases at J, with 15 bases in the middle. The CDR3 runs 13 residues. Germline CDR1 MNHNS, CDR2 SASEGT. The CDR3 is CASRDVGRAGYTF. The CDR3 DNA sequence: TGTGCCAGCAGGGACGTTGGACGGGCTGGCTACACCTTC.

The chain combines TRBV7-9 with TRBJ2-5; 9 positions match TRBD1. The V gene end was trimmed by 1 base and the J gene end by 3 bases; junction bases not matched to a gene: 3. Germline V gene lookup returns CDR1 SEHNR and CDR2 FQNEAQ (reference sequence). The CDR3 is 15 residues long. The CDR3, as DNA: TGTGCCAGCAGCTTAGGTTGGACAGGGGAAGAGACCCAGTACTTC. Translating it yields CASSLGWTGEETQYF. Based on the CDR3 plus reference TRBV7-9 and TRBJ2-5, the full variable domain is DTGVSQNPRHKITKRGQNVTFRCDPISEHNRLYWYRQTLGQGPEFLTYFQNEAQLEKSRLLSDRFSAERPKGSFSTLEIQRTEQGDSAMYLCASSLGWTGEETQYFGPGTRLLVL.

The rearrangement uses TRBV9 and TRBJ2-2; 13 bases agree with TRBD2. V trimming: 3 bases; J trimming: 9 bases; junction bases outside the gene matches: 11. Germline V gene data show CDR1 as SGDLS and CDR2 as YYNGEE. The length of the CDR3 is 17 residues. DNA of the CDR3: TGTGCCAGCAGCGGCCCGAAACTAGCGGGGGGGGCCCGGGAGCTGTTTTTT. It translates to CASSGPKLAGGARELFF.

This chain joins TRBV6-1 and TRBJ2-7; 9 bases match TRBD1. V was pared by 4 bases and J by 3 bases, with 4 bases of the junction left unmatched. The CDR3 has 14 amino acids. The V gene's germline CDR1 is MNHNS and CDR2 SASEGT. The CDR3 DNA follows: TGTGCCAGCAGTGTCGACAGGGGGGGCTACGAGCAGTACGTC. This encodes CASSVDRGGYEQYV.

This clone is judged medium-sized. The J gene is TRBJ1-1, the V gene TRBV6-4; D uncertain. Germline V gene lookup returns CDR1 MRHNA and CDR2 SNTAGT. The CDR3 spans 13 residues. V shed 0 bases and J shed 1 base, with 3 bases lying between them. The CDR3 is CASSDSQNTEAFF. CDR3 in DNA: TGTGCCAGCAGTGACTCACAGAACACTGAAGCTTTCTTT.

J is TRBJ1-2 and V is TRBV7-8, with D unclear. Germline V CDR1 and CDR2: SGHVS, FQNEAQ. The CDR3 spans 14 residues. Trimming pared 0 bases from V and 1 base from J, leaving 6 bases between. The CDR3 protein is CASSLAHINYGYTF. The CDR3 DNA follows: TGTGCCAGCAGCTTAGCACACATTAACTATGGCTACACCTTC.

The rearrangement links TRBV2 to TRBJ2-5, with unresolved D. The CDR3 loop spans 14 amino acids. V was shortened by 2 bases and J by 0 bases, with 7 bases between the two germline ends. The V gene's germline CDR1 is SNHLY and CDR2 FYNNEI. The chain's CDR3 is CASSERADQETQYF. CDR3 in DNA: TGTGCCAGCAGTGAAAGGGCAGACCAAGAGACCCAGTACTTC.

The chain employs TRBV6-1 and TRBJ1-1; D is possibly TRBD1 (6 bases). The CDR3 has 14 residues. Germline-derived CDR1 and CDR2 are MNHNS and SASEGT. The germline V and J ends were trimmed by 8 bases and 0 bases, with 13 bases remaining between them. The CDR3 sequence is CASRDINMNTEAFF. The CDR3 nucleotides are TGTGCCAGCCGGGACATCAACATGAACACTGAAGCTTTCTTT.

A single count supports this clone. The chain joins TRBV7-2 to TRBJ1-6; D unclear. This CDR3 is 17 amino acids long. Looked up from germline, CDR1 is SGHTA and CDR2 is FQGNSA. The V end lost 0 bases, the J end lost 10 bases, and 19 bases lay between the germline ends. CDR3 DNA sequence: TGTGCCAGCAGCTTAGCGACACAGACTATTACCCGATCACCCCTCCACTTT. Translated: CASSLATQTITRSPLHF. Using reference TRBV7-2 and TRBJ1-6 for the parts outside the CDR3, the full variable domain is GAGVSQSPSNKVTEKGKDVELRCDPISGHTALYWYRQSLGQGLEFLIYFQGNSAPDKSGLPSDRFSAERTGGSVSTLTIQRTQQEDSAVYLCASSLATQTITRSPLHFGNGTRLTVT.

Only one count was recorded for this clone. The rearrangement links TRBV5-6 to TRBJ1-1, with D tentatively TRBD1 (5 bases). The CDR3 extends over 16 amino acids. CDR1 is SGHDT and CDR2 is YYEEEE in the germline V gene. V lost 2 bases and J lost 4, with 18 bases in between. In nucleotides, the CDR3 is TGTGCCAGCAGCTTAGGATACCAGGGAGTCGGCACTGAAGCTTTCTTT. Its translation is CASSLGYQGVGTEAFF.

The chain has TRBV27 and TRBJ2-5; D may be TRBD1 (7 bases). Trimming shortened V by 4 bases and J by 3 bases, and 12 bases separated the two germline ends. CDR3 length: 14 residues. The germline CDR1 and CDR2 sequences are MNHEY and SMNVEV (reference sequence). The CDR3 nucleotides are TGTGCCAGCAGTTCCACAGGGGAGGAAGAGACCCAGTACTTC. Protein sequence: CASSSTGEEETQYF.